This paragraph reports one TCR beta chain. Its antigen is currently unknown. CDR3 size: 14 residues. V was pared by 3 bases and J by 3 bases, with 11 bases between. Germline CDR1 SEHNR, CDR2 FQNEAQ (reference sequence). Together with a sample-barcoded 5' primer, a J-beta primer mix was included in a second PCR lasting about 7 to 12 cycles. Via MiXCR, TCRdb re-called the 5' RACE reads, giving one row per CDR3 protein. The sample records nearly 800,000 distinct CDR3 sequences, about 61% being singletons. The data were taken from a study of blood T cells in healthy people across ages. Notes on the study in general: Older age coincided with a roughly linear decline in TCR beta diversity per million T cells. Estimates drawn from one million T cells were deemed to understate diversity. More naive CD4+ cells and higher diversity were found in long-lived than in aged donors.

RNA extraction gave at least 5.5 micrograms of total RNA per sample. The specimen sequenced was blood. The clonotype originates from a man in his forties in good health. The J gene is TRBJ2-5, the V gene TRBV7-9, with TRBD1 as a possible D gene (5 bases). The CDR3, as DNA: TGTGCCAGCAGCTTCACAGGATTTGAAGAGACCCAGTACTTC. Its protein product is CASSFTGFEETQYF.